Here is one T cell receptor (beta chain) with its context. This clone's antigen is unknown. The input lacks base qualities; no much larger clone sits a single base away. These data originate in a study of blood T cell repertoires in COVID-19 (dated by TCRdb to 2020 to 2021). For context, the study as a whole: Samples from collaborators originated in the United States, Italy and Spain and spanned both the acute and convalescent phases of COVID-19. The dataset comprised deeply sampled blood TCRbeta repertoires from subjects exposed to, actively infected with, or recovered from COVID-19. A freely available public database, intended as a resource for researchers studying the immune response to SARS-CoV-2, is where the repertoires were released. Samples were obtained from the ongoing ImmuneRACE study (first 160 participants) and from over a thousand subjects provided by 6 global collaborators. Where HLA class I and class II types were available, the types were taken from metadata supplied by the sample provider, not from assay-based typing. The material from the prospective study consisted of cDNA or gDNA derived from T cells, B-cell-depleted T cells, or PBMCs. A de-identified subject ID, COVID-19 status, age in years and sex were almost always included in the sample metadata. Results and caveats for the whole study, not just this receptor: Clinical and demographic metadata were provided uncurated, with the amount varying by source and participant.

The collaborating institutions used their own protocols to collect whole blood in K2EDTA tubes. For TCRbeta analysis, collaborators shipped samples as frozen whole blood, isolated PBMCs, or DNA extracted from either of those sample types. TCRbeta CDR3 regions were amplified from genomic DNA using the immunoSEQ Assay, a bias-controlled multiplex PCR. In the original analysis: Nucleated cell counts per sample were estimated from amplification of reference gene primers within the assay. To quantify the absolute abundance of each unique TCRbeta CDR3 rearrangement, sequence reads were collapsed and filtered. For each sample, productive Simpson clonality was calculated by taking the square root of Simpson's diversity index across productive rearrangements. The table comes from immuneACCESS by way of TCRdb, which keeps in-frame sequences with V and J called. Part of the clones is missing from these tables; in studies checked, under half for an unresolved V gene and the rest for unknown reasons. The V and J calls and clone size come from that table; D and trimming were worked out from the DNA. Recorded for this sample are 120,000 or so clones; almost 90% of them occurred a single time. In total, the top ten clones hold 0.88% of the sample.

Sequencing was performed on peripheral blood. The source is a woman aged 45-65 years with active or convalescent COVID-19.

The nucleotide sequence is given as TGTGCCGTATATCCGGGGAACACTGAAGCTTTCTTT. It translates as CAVYPGNTEAFF. The sequence links TRBV28 to TRBJ1-1, with the D gene call left open. V is reduced by 11 bases and J by 1 base, leaving a spacing of 11 bases between them. The CDR3 covers 12 residues, taking in both the cysteine and the phenylalanine. Just CDR3 DNA is preserved here, 36 bases in frame from base 1. Via the germline V gene, CDR1 is MDHEN and CDR2 SYDVKM.